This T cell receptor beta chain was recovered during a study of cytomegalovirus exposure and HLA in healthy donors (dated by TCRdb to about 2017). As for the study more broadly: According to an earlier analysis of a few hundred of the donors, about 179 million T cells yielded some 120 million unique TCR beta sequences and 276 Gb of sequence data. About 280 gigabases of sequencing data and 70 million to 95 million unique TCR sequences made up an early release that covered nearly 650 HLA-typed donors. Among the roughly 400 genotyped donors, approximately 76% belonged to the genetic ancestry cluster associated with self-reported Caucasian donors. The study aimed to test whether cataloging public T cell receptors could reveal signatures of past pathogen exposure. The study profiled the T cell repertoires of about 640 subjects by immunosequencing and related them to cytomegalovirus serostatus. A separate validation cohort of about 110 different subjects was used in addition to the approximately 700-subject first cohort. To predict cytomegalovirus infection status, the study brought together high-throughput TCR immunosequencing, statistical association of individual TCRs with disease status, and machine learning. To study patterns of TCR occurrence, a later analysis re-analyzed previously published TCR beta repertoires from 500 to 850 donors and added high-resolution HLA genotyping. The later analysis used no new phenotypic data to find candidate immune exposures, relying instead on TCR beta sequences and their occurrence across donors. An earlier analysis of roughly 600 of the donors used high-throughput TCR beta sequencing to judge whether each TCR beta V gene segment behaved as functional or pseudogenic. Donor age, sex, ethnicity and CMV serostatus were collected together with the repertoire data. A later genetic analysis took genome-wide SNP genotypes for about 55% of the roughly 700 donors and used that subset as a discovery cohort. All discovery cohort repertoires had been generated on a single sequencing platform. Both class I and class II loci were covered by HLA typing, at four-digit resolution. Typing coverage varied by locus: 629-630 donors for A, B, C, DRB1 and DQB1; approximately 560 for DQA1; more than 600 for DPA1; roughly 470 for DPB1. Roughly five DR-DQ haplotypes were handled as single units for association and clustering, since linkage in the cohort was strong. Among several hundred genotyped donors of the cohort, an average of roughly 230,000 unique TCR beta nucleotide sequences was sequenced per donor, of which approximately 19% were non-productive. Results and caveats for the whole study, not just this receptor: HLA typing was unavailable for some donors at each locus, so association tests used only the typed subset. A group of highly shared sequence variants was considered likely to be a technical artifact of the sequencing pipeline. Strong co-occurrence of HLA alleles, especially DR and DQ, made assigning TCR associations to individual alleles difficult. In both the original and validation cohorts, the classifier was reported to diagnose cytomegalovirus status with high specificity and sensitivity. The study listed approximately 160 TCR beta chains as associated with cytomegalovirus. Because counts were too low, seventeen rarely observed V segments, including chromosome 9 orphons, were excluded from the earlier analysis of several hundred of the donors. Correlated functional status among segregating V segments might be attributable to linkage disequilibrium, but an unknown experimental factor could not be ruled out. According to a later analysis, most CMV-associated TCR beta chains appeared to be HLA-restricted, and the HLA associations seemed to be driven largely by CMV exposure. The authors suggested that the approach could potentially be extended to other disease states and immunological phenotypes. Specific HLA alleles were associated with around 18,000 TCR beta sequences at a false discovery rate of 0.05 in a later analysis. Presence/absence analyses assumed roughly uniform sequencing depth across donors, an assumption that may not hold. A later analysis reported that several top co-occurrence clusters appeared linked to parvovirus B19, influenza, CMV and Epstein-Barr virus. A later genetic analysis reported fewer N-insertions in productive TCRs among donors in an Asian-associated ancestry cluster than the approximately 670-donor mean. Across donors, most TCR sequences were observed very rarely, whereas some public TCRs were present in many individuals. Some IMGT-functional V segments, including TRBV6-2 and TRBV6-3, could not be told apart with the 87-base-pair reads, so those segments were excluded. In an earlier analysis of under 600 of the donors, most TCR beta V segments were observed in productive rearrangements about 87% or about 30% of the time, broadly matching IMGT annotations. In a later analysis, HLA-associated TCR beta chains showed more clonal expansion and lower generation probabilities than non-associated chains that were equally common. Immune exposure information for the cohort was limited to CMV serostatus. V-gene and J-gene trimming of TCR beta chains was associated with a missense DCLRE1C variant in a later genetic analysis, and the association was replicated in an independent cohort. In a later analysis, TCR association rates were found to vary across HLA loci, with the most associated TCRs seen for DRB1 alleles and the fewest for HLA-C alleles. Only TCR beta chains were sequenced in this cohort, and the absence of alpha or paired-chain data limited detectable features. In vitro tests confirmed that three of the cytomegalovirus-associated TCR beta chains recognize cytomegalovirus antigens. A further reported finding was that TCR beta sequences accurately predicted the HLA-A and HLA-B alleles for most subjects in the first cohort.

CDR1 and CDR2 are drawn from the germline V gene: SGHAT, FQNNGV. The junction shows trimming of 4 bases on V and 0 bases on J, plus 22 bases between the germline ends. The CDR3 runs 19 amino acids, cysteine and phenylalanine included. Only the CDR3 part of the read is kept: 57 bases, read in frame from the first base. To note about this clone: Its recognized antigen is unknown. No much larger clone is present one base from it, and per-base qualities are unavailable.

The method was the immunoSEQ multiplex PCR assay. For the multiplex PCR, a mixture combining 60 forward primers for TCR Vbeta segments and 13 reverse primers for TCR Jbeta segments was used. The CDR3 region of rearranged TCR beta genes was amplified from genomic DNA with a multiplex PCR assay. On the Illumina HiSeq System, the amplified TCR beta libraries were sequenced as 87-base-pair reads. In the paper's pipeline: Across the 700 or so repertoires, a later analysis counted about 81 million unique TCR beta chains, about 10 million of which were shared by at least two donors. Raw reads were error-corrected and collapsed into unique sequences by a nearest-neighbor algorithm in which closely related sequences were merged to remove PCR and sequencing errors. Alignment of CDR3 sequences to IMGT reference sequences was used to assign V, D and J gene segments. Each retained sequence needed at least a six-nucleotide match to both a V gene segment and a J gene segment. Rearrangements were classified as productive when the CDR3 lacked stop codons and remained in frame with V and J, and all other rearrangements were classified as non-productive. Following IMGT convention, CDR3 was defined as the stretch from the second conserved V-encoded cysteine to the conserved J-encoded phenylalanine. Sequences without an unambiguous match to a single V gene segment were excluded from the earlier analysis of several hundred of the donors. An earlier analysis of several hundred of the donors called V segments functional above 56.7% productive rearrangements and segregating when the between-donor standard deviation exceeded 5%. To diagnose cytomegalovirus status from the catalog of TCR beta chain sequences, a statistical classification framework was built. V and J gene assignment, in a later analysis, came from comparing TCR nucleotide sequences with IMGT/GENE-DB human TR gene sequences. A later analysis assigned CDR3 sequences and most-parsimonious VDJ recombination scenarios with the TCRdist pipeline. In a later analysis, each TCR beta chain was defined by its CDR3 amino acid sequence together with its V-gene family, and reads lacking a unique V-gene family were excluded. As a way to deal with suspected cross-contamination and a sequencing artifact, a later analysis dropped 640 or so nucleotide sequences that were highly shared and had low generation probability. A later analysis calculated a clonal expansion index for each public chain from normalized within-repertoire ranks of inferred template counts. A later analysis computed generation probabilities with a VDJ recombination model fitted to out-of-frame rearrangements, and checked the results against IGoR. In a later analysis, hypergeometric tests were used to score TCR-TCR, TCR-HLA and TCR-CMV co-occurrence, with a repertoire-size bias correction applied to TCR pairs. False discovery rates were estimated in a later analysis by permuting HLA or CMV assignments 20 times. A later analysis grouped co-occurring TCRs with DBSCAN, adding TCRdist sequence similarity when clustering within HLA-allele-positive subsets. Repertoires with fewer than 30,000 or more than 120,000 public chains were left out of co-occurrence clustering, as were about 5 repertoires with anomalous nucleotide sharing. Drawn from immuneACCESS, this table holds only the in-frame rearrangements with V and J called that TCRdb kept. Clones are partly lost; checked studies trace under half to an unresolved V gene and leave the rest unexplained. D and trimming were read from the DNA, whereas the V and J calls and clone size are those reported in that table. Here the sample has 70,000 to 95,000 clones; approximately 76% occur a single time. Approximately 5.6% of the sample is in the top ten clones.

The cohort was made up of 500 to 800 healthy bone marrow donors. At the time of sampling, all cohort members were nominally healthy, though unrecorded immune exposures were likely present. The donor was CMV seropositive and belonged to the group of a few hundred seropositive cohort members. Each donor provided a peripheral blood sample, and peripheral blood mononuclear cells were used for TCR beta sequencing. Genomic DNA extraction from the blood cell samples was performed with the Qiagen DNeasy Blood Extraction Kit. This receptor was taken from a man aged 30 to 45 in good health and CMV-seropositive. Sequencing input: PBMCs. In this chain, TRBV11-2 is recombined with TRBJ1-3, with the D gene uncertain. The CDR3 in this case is CASSYELPGWALSGNTIYF. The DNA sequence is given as TGTGCCAGCAGCTATGAACTCCCCGGATGGGCCCTCTCTGGAAACACCATATATTTT.